The rows below give T cell receptor beta chains drawn from one sample of a study of OX40 agonist ivuxolimab in advanced cancers. The data were produced by immunoSEQ multiplex PCR, yet TCRdb's version contains in-frame clones alone and is incomplete. The profile covers tens of thousands of clones, with under 80% appearing a single time and approximately 9.7% taken by the ten largest. The sequenced sample was CD4+ or CD8+ T cells sorted from blood, obtained in a trial of the OX40 agonist ivuxolimab. These receptor sequences come from an adult with an advanced solid tumor such as melanoma, head and neck, liver or kidney cancer. Both conserved end residues are part of each CDR3. D genes are given only for firm matches. Some rows have no size entry. The others give once, few or many, or a class for an expanded clone.

j_call clone_size v_call d_call cdr3_length cdr3_aa cdr3_nt
TRBJ2-3 once TRBV5-1 . 13 CASSVTGLDTQYF TGCGCCAGCAGCGTGACAGGTCTGGATACGCAGTATTTT
TRBJ1-2 medium-sized TRBV19 . 13 CASRMEVNYGYTF TGTGCCAGTAGAATGGAAGTTAACTATGGCTACACCTTC
TRBJ1-1 . TRBV7-3 TRBD1 14 CASSLQGGNTEAFF TGTGCCAGCAGCTTACAGGGGGGGAACACTGAAGCTTTCTTT
TRBJ2-1 . TRBV4-2 TRBD2 15 CASSQVGRLAVEQFF TGTGCCAGCAGCCAAGTTGGGAGACTAGCTGTTGAGCAGTTCTTC
TRBJ2-1 . TRBV28 . 15 CASSLVSVLGYEQFF TGTGCCAGCAGTTTAGTGAGCGTTCTGGGCTATGAGCAGTTCTTC
TRBJ1-5 . TRBV18 . 16 CASSPMDTSSGQPQHF TGTGCCAGCTCACCAATGGACACGTCGTCGGGTCAGCCCCAGCATTTT
TRBJ2-1 . TRBV9 TRBD1 15 CASSTRTGVNNEQFF TGTGCCAGCAGCACCCGGACAGGGGTTAACAATGAGCAGTTCTTC
TRBJ1-4 . TRBV5-1 . 15 CASSLASLTNEKLFF TGCGCCAGCAGTTTAGCCAGCTTAACTAATGAAAAACTGTTTTTT
TRBJ2-6 . TRBV6-1 . 19 CASSEAMGGVSSGANVLTF TGTGCCAGCAGTGAAGCGATGGGGGGCGTAAGCTCTGGGGCCAACGTCCTGACTTTC
TRBJ2-7 . TRBV6-1 TRBD1 15 CASSGRTGFSYEQYF TGTGCCAGCAGTGGTCGGACAGGATTTTCCTACGAGCAGTACTTC
TRBJ1-3 . TRBV6-5 . 15 CASSPDGGSGNTIYF TGTGCCAGCAGTCCAGACGGCGGCTCTGGAAACACCATATATTTT
TRBJ1-1 . TRBV7-9 TRBD1 14 CASSTTGGHTEAFF TGTGCCAGCAGCACTACAGGGGGCCACACTGAAGCTTTCTTT
TRBJ2-3 . TRBV11-3 . 13 CASSRGRTDTQYF TGTGCCAGCAGCCGCGGCCGCACAGATACGCAGTATTTT
TRBJ2-1 . TRBV2 TRBD2 15 CASKIGTSGYDEQFF TGTGCCAGCAAGATCGGGACTAGCGGGTATGATGAGCAGTTCTTC
TRBJ1-6 . TRBV18 . 15 CASSVLGQEHSPLHF TGTGCCAGCTCAGTACTGGGACAAGAACATTCACCCCTCCACTTT
TRBJ2-1 once TRBV1 . 15 CTSGPAGRSYNEQFF TGCACCAGCGGACCCGCGGGACGATCCTACAATGAGCAGTTCTTC
TRBJ2-1 . TRBV19 TRBD2 16 CASRDPRDYPLNEQFF TGTGCCAGTAGGGACCCCCGGGACTACCCCCTCAATGAGCAGTTCTTC
TRBJ1-2 . TRBV7-2 . 16 CASSSYFMRVDYGYTF TGTGCCAGCAGCTCTTACTTCATGAGGGTGGATTATGGCTACACCTTC